This TCR beta chain is drawn from a study of T cells in Graves' hyperthyroidism and ophthalmopathy. Broader study findings: Most clonotypes expanded in thyroid above 0.001 were likewise present in blood.

CDR3 length: 13 residues. V gave up 2 bases and J gave up 7 bases, with 14 bases separating them. CDR1 is SQVTM and CDR2 is ANQGSEA in the germline V gene. The source material, RNA transcripts, was used to amplify TCR beta CDR3 regions. First-round RT-PCR with HTBI primers amplified the TCR CDR3 region. TCRdb reprocessed the multiplex PCR reads with MiXCR, giving one entry per CDR3 protein. Of approximately 700,000 distinct CDR3 sequences listed, just under 45% were seen once; the top ten hold approximately 7.2%. With regard to this clonotype: Its antigen is currently unknown.

Sequenced sample: peripheral blood or thyroid tissue (not recorded which). This rearrangement joins TRBV29-1 to TRBJ1-2; possible D gene TRBD1, 6 bases. The TCR was taken from an adult man with Graves' disease, either hyperthyroidism or ophthalmopathy (not recorded which). CDR3 sequence: CSVEYGGQVGYTF. The DNA of the CDR3 is TGCAGCGTTGAATACGGGGGGCAGGTTGGCTACACCTTC. The whole variable domain, remainder taken from reference TRBV29-1 and TRBJ1-2, is SAVISQKPSRDICQRGTSLTIQCQVDSQVTMMFWYRQQPGQSLTLIATANQGSEATYESGFVIDKFPISRPNLTFSTLTVSNMSPEDSSIYLCSVEYGGQVGYTFGSGTRLTVV.